Listed here are 14 T cell receptor beta chains from one sample, sequenced in a study of cytomegalovirus exposure and HLA in healthy donors. The repertoire was sequenced with immunoSEQ multiplex PCR; TCRdb's copy has only in-frame clones and lacks some. The top ten clones hold approximately 10% of a sample with 150,000 to 200,000 clones, 84% of them seen once. The sequencing sample was made of PBMCs. Receptors originate from a man in his thirties or forties in good health and CMV-seropositive.

The rearrangement uses TRBV11-2 and TRBJ1-2; 7 bases fit TRBD1. Germline V CDR1 and CDR2: SGHAT, FQNNGV. The ends lost 2 bases at V and 1 base at J; junction bases unmatched: 13. The CDR3 covers 18 residues. The CDR3 bases are TGTGCCAGCAGCTTAACAGGGGCGCACTCCGACTTTAACTATGGCTACACCTTC. Translated, it gives CASSLTGAHSDFNYGYTF.

The gene calls are TRBV28 and TRBJ2-3; D might be TRBD2 (6 bases). This CDR3 spans 15 amino acids. The ends were cut back, 3 bases at V and 4 bases at J, with 14 bases in the middle. The V gene's germline CDR1 is MDHEN and CDR2 SYDVKM. The DNA for the CDR3 is TGTGCCAGCAGTTTCGGAGCGGGTCAGGCAGATACGCAGTATTTT. It translates to CASSFGAGQADTQYF. Full variable domain (rest looked up from reference TRBV28 and TRBJ2-3): DVKVTQSSRYLVKRTGEKVFLECVQDMDHENMFWYRQDPGLGLRLIYFSYDVKMKEKGDIPEGYSVSREKKERFSLILESASTNQTSMYLCASSFGAGQADTQYFGPGTRLTVL.

This chain links TRBV30 with TRBJ1-2; 8 bases agree with TRBD1. The CDR3 consists of 15 residues. With V trimmed by 5 bases and J by 0 bases, 8 bases remained unmatched. Germline V gene sequence: CDR1 GTSNPN, CDR2 SVGIG (reference sequence). The CDR3 DNA sequence: TGTGCCTGGTGGCGGGGGACAGGTCCTAACTATGGCTACACCTTC. It is translated as CAWWRGTGPNYGYTF.

This rearrangement joins TRBV6-6 to TRBJ2-3; D possibly corresponds to TRBD1 (6 bases). Trimming left V 7 bases short and J 7 bases short, with 15 bases between. This CDR3 is 13 amino acids long. Germline CDR1 MNHNY, CDR2 SVGAGI (reference sequence). CDR3 in DNA: TGTGCCAGCAAACTCGTGAGGGGGAATACGCAGTATTTT. Amino acid sequence: CASKLVRGNTQYF.

The genes are TRBV30 and TRBJ1-4; D not resolved. Deletions cut 0 bases from V and 4 bases from J, with 6 bases between. The CDR3 totals 13 residues. The germline V gene has CDR1 GTSNPN and CDR2 SVGIG (reference sequence). The CDR3 DNA reads TGTGCCTGGAGTGTACGGGTTAATGAAAAACTGTTTTTT. Amino acid sequence: CAWSVRVNEKLFF.

This clone occurred a few times. This sequence joins TRBV2 and TRBJ1-5; D is ambiguous. The CDR3 loop spans 16 amino acids. V dropped 4 bases and J dropped 5 bases, with 18 bases sitting between them. CDR1 is SNHLY, CDR2 FYNNEI, per germline. Here the CDR3 reads CASSVLGRHLYQPQHF. As DNA, the CDR3 is TGTGCCAGCAGTGTTCTTGGCAGGCACTTATATCAGCCCCAGCATTTT.

V usage is TRBV7-3 and J usage is TRBJ2-1; D may be TRBD2 (5 bases). This CDR3 region has 14 residues. Deletions cut 5 bases from V and 6 bases from J, with 14 bases between. CDR1 and CDR2 from the germline V gene are SGHTA and FQGTGA. CDR3 residues: CASSLGQAVNEQFF. CDR3 sequence (DNA): TGTGCCAGCAGCCTGGGCCAAGCGGTCAATGAGCAGTTCTTC.

The rearrangement joins TRBV5-6 to TRBJ2-6, with D unclear. In germline, CDR1 is SGHDT, CDR2 YYEEEE. The CDR3 spans 15 residues. V lost 1 base and J 4 bases, leaving 9 bases between the germline ends. CDR3 nucleotide sequence: TGTGCCAGCAGCTTGTACGCAGTCGGGGCCAACGTCCTGACTTTC. It yields the protein CASSLYAVGANVLTF.

The chain is built from TRBV27 and TRBJ2-4; D possibly corresponds to TRBD2 (6 bases). Per the germline V gene, CDR1 is MNHEY and CDR2 is SMNVEV (reference sequence). With 6 bases removed from V and 4 bases from J, the gap between germline ends came to 13 bases. This CDR3 is built from 14 residues. The CDR3 sequence: CASSPGTPKNIQYF. The DNA for the CDR3 is TGTGCCAGCAGCCCCGGGACTCCAAAAAACATTCAGTACTTC.

V usage is TRBV27 and J usage is TRBJ1-1; 9 nucleotides align to TRBD1. J gave up 4 bases and V 0 bases, and 3 bases lay outside the gene matches. The CDR3 extends over 15 amino acids. Germline V lookup: CDR1 MNHEY, CDR2 SMNVEV (reference sequence). In nucleotides, the CDR3 is TGTGCCAGCAGTTTATCCCGGACAGGGGTCACTGAAGCTTTCTTT. As protein: CASSLSRTGVTEAFF.

The rearrangement uses TRBV5-6 and TRBJ1-1; no clear D. The CDR3 covers 14 residues. The V end lost 0 bases, the J end lost 0 bases, and 6 bases lay between the germline ends. Germline V gives CDR1 SGHDT, CDR2 YYEEEE. Here the CDR3 reads CASSLDQMNTEAFF. The CDR3 DNA reads TGTGCCAGCAGCTTGGACCAGATGAACACTGAAGCTTTCTTT.

The V gene is TRBV5-6, the J gene TRBJ2-7; TRBD2 might be the D (7 bases). The CDR3 contains 13 residues. Deletions cut 6 bases from V and 4 bases from J, with 14 bases between. Germline CDR1 reads SGHDT; CDR2 reads YYEEEE. The CDR3 bases are TGTGCCAGCAATGTAGGGGGACTATACGAGCAGTACTTC. Translating it yields CASNVGGLYEQYF.

CDR3 loop: CASSGRIITGGTDTQYF. The CDR3 coding sequence is TGTGCCAGCAGTGGGAGGATCATCACAGGGGGCACAGATACGCAGTATTTT. The rearrangement uses TRBV6-1 and TRBJ2-3, with 7 positions matching TRBD1. Trimming took 4 bases from V and 1 from J; bases not matched to a gene: 11. This CDR3 has 17 amino acids. The germline V gene encodes CDR1 MNHNS and CDR2 SASEGT.

This clone is a singleton in its sample. The chain recombines TRBV27 with TRBJ2-7, with 8 bases identical to TRBD2. The CDR3 is 17 amino acids. V trimming: 5 bases; J trimming: 2 bases; junction bases outside the gene matches: 14. Germline loops: CDR1 MNHEY, CDR2 SMNVEV (reference sequence). The CDR3 is CASSELGWREETYEQYF. CDR3 in DNA: TGTGCCAGCAGTGAGCTAGGATGGCGGGAGGAAACCTACGAGCAGTACTTC.